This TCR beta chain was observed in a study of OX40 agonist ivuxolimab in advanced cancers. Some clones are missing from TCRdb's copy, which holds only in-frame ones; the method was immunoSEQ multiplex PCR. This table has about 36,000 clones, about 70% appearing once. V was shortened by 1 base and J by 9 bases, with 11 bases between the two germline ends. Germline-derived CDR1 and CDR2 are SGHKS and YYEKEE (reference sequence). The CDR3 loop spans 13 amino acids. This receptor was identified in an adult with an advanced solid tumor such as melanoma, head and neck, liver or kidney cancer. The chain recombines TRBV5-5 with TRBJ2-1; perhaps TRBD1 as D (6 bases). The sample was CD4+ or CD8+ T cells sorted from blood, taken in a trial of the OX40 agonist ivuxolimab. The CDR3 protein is CASSLFGTSEQFF. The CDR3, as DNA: TGTGCCAGCAGCTTGTTCGGGACAAGTGAGCAGTTCTTC.